The 30 T cell receptor beta chains reported below all come from one sample, sequenced in a study of T cell responses to AZD1222 COVID-19 vaccine. Produced via immunoSEQ multiplex PCR; TCRdb's table is partial and in-frame only. This repertoire shows some 130,000 clones, 88% found once; its top ten account for 5% to 6%. Here the sequenced sample was peripheral blood, taken 28 days after the second AZD1222 dose. These receptor sequences come from an adult who received the AZD1222 COVID-19 vaccine.

The chain has TRBV5-1 and TRBJ2-1, with D maybe TRBD2 (7 bases). The CDR3 sequence is 17 residues long. Per the germline V gene, CDR1 is SGHRS and CDR2 is YFSETQ. Trimming removed 0 bases at V and 0 bases at J, with 13 bases between. The CDR3 protein is CASSLGGGRSSYNEQFF. The DNA of the CDR3 is TGCGCCAGCAGCTTGGGCGGGGGCCGTAGCTCCTACAATGAGCAGTTCTTC.

The chain recombines TRBV21-1 with TRBJ1-2; TRBD1, the table's D call, lacks a check against the DNA. TRBV21-1 is tagged as a pseudogene. The CDR3 has 13 residues. The chain's CDR3 is CASPQDSAYGYTF. The CDR3 DNA follows: TGTGCCAGCCCTCAGGACAGCGCCTATGGCTACACCTTC.

This clone was counted a few times. Other nucleotide sequences from this sample produce the same CDR3. The chain couples TRBV4-1 to TRBJ2-7; D remains ambiguous. CDR1 and CDR2 (germline): MGHRA, YSYEKL. This CDR3 is 14 amino acids long. The germline V and J ends were trimmed by 2 bases and 1 base, with 9 bases remaining between them. DNA of the CDR3: TGCGCCAGCAGCCAAATCGATGGGTCCTACGAGCAGTACTTC. The encoded protein is CASSQIDGSYEQYF.

The chain couples TRBV9 to TRBJ2-7; D perhaps matches TRBD2 (6 bases). The V end lost 0 bases, the J end lost 2 bases, and 9 bases lay between the germline ends. This CDR3 region has 14 residues. Germline V gene lookup returns CDR1 SGDLS and CDR2 YYNGEE. Here the CDR3 reads CASSVDAGPYEQYF. The CDR3 DNA reads TGTGCCAGCAGCGTAGACGCGGGGCCCTACGAGCAGTACTTC.

V and J are TRBV7-9 and TRBJ2-5, with D unclear. The CDR3 has 13 residues. Trimming removed 5 bases at V and 2 bases at J, with 9 bases between. CDR1 and CDR2 from the germline V gene are SEHNR and FQNEAQ (reference sequence). The CDR3 spells CASSLVEQETQYF. DNA of the CDR3: TGTGCCAGCAGCCTAGTAGAACAAGAGACCCAGTACTTC.

The chain uses TRBV19 and TRBJ2-3, with no clear D. Germline V lookup: CDR1 LNHDA, CDR2 SQIVND (reference sequence). The germline V and J ends were trimmed by 5 bases and 2 bases, with 8 bases remaining between them. CDR3 length: 13 residues. As DNA, the CDR3 is TGTGCCAGTAGTTCCGGGTCCACAGATACGCAGTATTTT. Translated: CASSSGSTDTQYF. The whole variable domain, filled in from reference TRBV19 and TRBJ2-3, reads DGGITQSPKYLFRKEGQNVTLSCEQNLNHDAMYWYRQDPGQGLRLIYYSQIVNDFQKGDIAEGYSVSREKKESFPLTVTSAQKNPTAFYLCASSSGSTDTQYFGPGTRLTVL.

CDR3 amino acids: CASSLGDNTEAFF. For the CDR3, the DNA is TGTGCCAGCAGCTTAGGGGATAACACTGAAGCTTTCTTT. The J gene is TRBJ1-1, the V gene TRBV13; no definite D call. This CDR3 spans 13 amino acids. Germline loops: CDR1 PRHDT, CDR2 FYEKMQ (reference sequence). Trimming removed 0 bases from V and 2 bases from J, with 4 bases in between.

V gene TRBV5-4 combines with J gene TRBJ1-5, with D maybe TRBD1 (5 bases). Looked up from germline, CDR1 is SGHNT and CDR2 is YYREEE (reference sequence). V lost 0 bases and J lost 3, with 7 bases in between. CDR3 length: 14 residues. The CDR3 reads CASSLAGYNQPQHF. The CDR3, as DNA: TGTGCCAGCAGCTTGGCAGGGTACAATCAGCCCCAGCATTTT.

The J gene is TRBJ1-2, the V gene TRBV29-1, with D possibly TRBD1 on 6 matching bases. V lost 3 bases, J lost 6 bases, and 11 bases lay in between. The CDR3 spans 12 residues. Germline V gives CDR1 SQVTM, CDR2 ANQGSEA. CDR3 nucleotide sequence: TGCAGCGTTGAGGCTACAGGGAATGGCTACACCTTC. Amino acid sequence: CSVEATGNGYTF.

The chain recombines TRBV6-6 with TRBJ1-5; D is ambiguous. The V and J ends lost 2 bases and 2 bases respectively, with 10 bases between them. Per the germline V gene, CDR1 is MNHNY and CDR2 is SVGAGI (reference sequence). The CDR3 spans 15 residues. CDR3 amino acids: CASSYPAPGNQPQHF. The CDR3 nucleotides read TGTGCCAGCAGTTACCCGGCCCCAGGCAATCAGCCCCAGCATTTT.

J is TRBJ1-6 and V is TRBV30; the D gene is possibly TRBD1 (5 bases). The CDR3 is 14 amino acids. V lost 0 bases and J 7 bases, leaving 10 bases between the germline ends. Germline loops: CDR1 GTSNPN, CDR2 SVGIG (reference sequence). The CDR3 region has the DNA TGTGCCTGGAGTGTACACAGGCAAAATTCACCCCTCCACTTT. As protein: CAWSVHRQNSPLHF.

This chain joins TRBV11-1 and TRBJ1-2; D might be TRBD1 (5 bases). Looked up from germline, CDR1 is SGHAT and CDR2 is FQDESV (reference sequence). Trimming stripped 1 base from V and 4 bases from J, with 13 bases between. This CDR3 is 15 amino acids long. CDR3: CASSLERDSAYGYTF. For the CDR3, the DNA is TGTGCCAGCAGCTTAGAACGGGACTCAGCCTATGGCTACACCTTC.

The CDR3 DNA follows: TGTGCCAGCAGCCCCTACGACAGGGACAACTATGGCTACACCTTC. Encoded protein: CASSPYDRDNYGYTF. The rearrangement links TRBV5-6 to TRBJ1-2; TRBD1 agrees at 7 bases. The V and J ends lost 4 bases and 2 bases, in that order; junction bases with no gene match: 8. The germline CDR1 and CDR2 sequences are SGHDT and YYEEEE. The CDR3 totals 15 residues.

The V and J genes are TRBV7-9 and TRBJ1-2; perhaps TRBD1 as D (5 bases). V gave up 6 bases and J gave up 4 bases, with 18 bases separating them. This CDR3 region has 15 residues. CDR1 and CDR2 (germline): SEHNR, FQNEAQ (reference sequence). CDR3 loop: CASSEGAANLYGYTF. As DNA, the CDR3 is TGTGCCAGCAGTGAAGGGGCGGCAAACCTCTATGGCTACACCTTC.

The chain has TRBV5-1 and TRBJ2-5, with TRBD2 matching 10 bases. The trim removed 0 bases at V and 1 base at J, leaving 3 bases unmatched. Per germline, CDR1 SGHRS and CDR2 YFSETQ. The CDR3 length is 16 residues. CDR3 residues: CASSLVASGGQETQYF. The CDR3 coding sequence is TGCGCCAGCAGCTTGGTGGCTAGCGGGGGCCAAGAGACCCAGTACTTC.

This sequence joins TRBV18 and TRBJ1-4; 7 nucleotides align to TRBD1. The CDR3 has 15 amino acids. V lost 1 base, J lost 9 bases, and 8 bases stayed unmatched. In germline, CDR1 is KGHSH, CDR2 LQKENI. CDR3 amino acids: CASSPRSQGGQKLFF. The CDR3 DNA reads as TGTGCCAGCTCACCACGGTCGCAGGGGGGCCAAAAACTGTTTTTT.

This chain uses TRBV7-2 with TRBJ2-1; 11 positions match TRBD1. The CDR3 spans 15 residues. Losses at the gene ends were 4 bases for V and 8 bases for J; bases not matched to a gene: 7. From germline, CDR1 is SGHTA and CDR2 FQGNSA. The CDR3, as DNA: TGTGCCAGCAGCTACGGACAGGGGGCGTGGGATGAGCAGTTCTTC. Translating it yields CASSYGQGAWDEQFF.

Only one count was recorded for this clone. The chain joins TRBV11-3 to TRBJ1-1, with D tentatively TRBD1 (6 bases). V lost 6 bases, J lost 4 bases, and 15 bases lay in between. The germline CDR1 and CDR2 sequences are SGHNT and YENEEA. The CDR3 runs to 14 residues. Here the CDR3 reads CASSSRGQATEAFF. DNA of the CDR3: TGTGCCAGCAGTTCTCGGGGGCAGGCCACTGAAGCTTTCTTT.

The rearrangement links TRBV11-1 to TRBJ2-7, with D possibly being TRBD1 (6 bases). V was trimmed by 5 bases and J by 2 bases, leaving 10 bases between them. From germline, CDR1 is SGHAT and CDR2 FQDESV (reference sequence). The length of the CDR3 is 13 residues. The CDR3 DNA is TGTGCCAGCAGCCCACAGGGTCCCTACGAGCAGTACTTC. It is translated as CASSPQGPYEQYF.

The chain links TRBV7-9 to TRBJ1-1, with D unclear. This CDR3 comprises 14 residues. Germline-derived CDR1 and CDR2 are SEHNR and FQNEAQ (reference sequence). Trimming removed 7 bases from V and 1 base from J, with 13 bases in between. The CDR3 region has the DNA TGTGCCAGCACCAACGCCACGACGAACACTGAAGCTTTCTTT. Protein: CASTNATTNTEAFF.

This sequence joins TRBV7-2 and TRBJ2-3; TRBD1 is a possible D gene (7 bases). The CDR3 sequence is 13 residues long. Deletions cut 5 bases from V and 5 bases from J, with 11 bases between. Germline CDR1 and CDR2: SGHTA and FQGNSA. CDR3 region: CASSSQGGDTQYF. The CDR3, as DNA: TGTGCCAGCAGCAGTCAGGGGGGAGATACGCAGTATTTT.

In its sample, this clone was seen many times. The J gene is TRBJ2-7, the V gene TRBV4-1; D assignment may be TRBD1 or TRBD2 (5 bases each). Trimming left V 0 bases short and J 5 bases short, with 14 bases between. The CDR3 consists of 15 residues. CDR1 and CDR2 from the germline V gene are MGHRA and YSYEKL. CDR3 amino acids: CASSQEGWGFNEQYF. The CDR3 DNA follows: TGCGCCAGCAGCCAAGAGGGCTGGGGGTTCAACGAGCAGTACTTC.

The J gene is TRBJ2-5, the V gene TRBV5-4, with 9 nucleotides matching TRBD2. V shed 10 bases and J 5 bases; nucleotides not matched to a gene: 3. The CDR3 sequence is 11 residues long. Per germline, CDR1 SGHNT and CDR2 YYREEE (reference sequence). The DNA for the CDR3 is TGTGCCGCGGGGGGGCACGAGACCCAGTACTTC. Translated: CAAGGHETQYF.

The chain is built from TRBV6-1 and TRBJ2-2; 7 nucleotides agree with TRBD2. This CDR3 contains 17 residues. CDR1 is MNHNS and CDR2 is SASEGT in the germline V gene. V shed 1 base, J shed 3 bases, and the junction held 8 bases outside the gene matches. The CDR3 DNA follows: TGTGCCAGCAGTGAAGGGGGAGGCGGGGGTCACACCGGGGAGCTGTTTTTT. It specifies CASSEGGGGGHTGELFF.

The V gene is TRBV6-5, the J gene TRBJ1-1; a weak D match, TRBD1 (6 bases). V was trimmed by 7 bases and J by 5 bases, leaving 17 bases between them. Germline loops: CDR1 MNHEY, CDR2 SVGAGI. The CDR3 is made up of 14 amino acids. The DNA for the CDR3 is TGTGCCAGCACTCCTCAGGGGCGCAGAACTGAAGCTTTCTTT. This encodes CASTPQGRRTEAFF.

The chain is built from TRBV12-5 and TRBJ1-3; D unresolved. This CDR3 region has 12 residues. Germline loops: CDR1 LGHNT, CDR2 FRNRAP. V lost 3 bases and J lost 0, with 0 bases in between. The CDR3 protein is CASGFSGNTIYF. DNA of the CDR3: TGTGCTAGTGGTTTCTCTGGAAACACCATATATTTT. Based on the CDR3 plus reference TRBV12-5 and TRBJ1-3, the full variable domain is DARVTQTPRHKVTEMGQEVTMRCQPILGHNTVFWYRQTMMQGLELLAYFRNRAPLDDSGMPKDRFSAEMPDATLATLKIQPSEPRDSAVYFCASGFSGNTIYFGEGSWLTVV.

The chain has TRBV18 and TRBJ2-5; D is unresolved. The V end was cut by 2 bases, the J end by 4 bases, with 8 bases between. Per germline, CDR1 KGHSH and CDR2 LQKENI. This CDR3 contains 13 residues. The DNA of the CDR3 is TGTGCCAGCTCACCATTTCCGGGAGAGACCCAGTACTTC. This codes for CASSPFPGETQYF.

The chain is built from TRBV2 and TRBJ1-1, with 10 bases identical to TRBD1. With V trimmed by 6 bases and J by 10 bases, 8 bases remained unmatched. The CDR3 loop spans 13 amino acids. In germline, CDR1 is SNHLY, CDR2 FYNNEI. The CDR3 DNA is TGTGCCAGCAGCGCCCGGGACAGGGGATTAGCTTTCTTT. Its translation is CASSARDRGLAFF.

The rearrangement uses TRBV5-5 and TRBJ1-3, with a possible D match to TRBD1 (6 bases). Germline V gene sequence: CDR1 SGHKS, CDR2 YYEKEE (reference sequence). Trimming cost V 3 bases and J 4 bases, with 11 bases left between them. The CDR3 consists of 14 residues. CDR3 region: CASSWGTSGNTIYF. CDR3 DNA: TGTGCCAGCAGCTGGGGGACATCAGGAAACACCATATATTTT.

The J gene is TRBJ1-1, the V gene TRBV4-2, with D hard to call. Trimming left V 0 bases short and J 4 bases short, with 12 bases between. Germline assignment: CDR1 LGHNA and CDR2 YNFKEQ. The CDR3 is made up of 15 amino acids. CDR3: CASSQEPRSFTEAFF. The CDR3 DNA reads TGTGCCAGCAGCCAAGAGCCTCGGAGTTTCACTGAAGCTTTCTTT.